The sequence of this T cell receptor beta chain was determined in a study of response to subunit inactivated influenza vaccine. Via MiXCR, TCRdb re-called the RT-PCR reads, giving one row per CDR3 protein. Of 650,000 or so distinct CDR3 sequences in the sample, 12% to 15% were seen once. This specimen consisted of PBMCs from blood, obtained less than 15 days before vaccination. This clonotype originated in a man aged 50-60 years who received an inactivated influenza vaccine.

The chain's CDR3 is CATSRGEGAVTQYF. As DNA, the CDR3 is TGTGCCACCAGCAGGGGAGAGGGGGCAGTTACGCAGTATTTT. The chain links TRBV15 to TRBJ2-3; TRBD1 agrees at 7 bases. Losses at the gene ends were 3 bases for V and 8 bases for J; bases not matched to a gene: 8. CDR3 length: 14 residues. Germline V gene data show CDR1 as LNHNV and CDR2 as YYDKDF (reference sequence).